This T cell receptor (beta chain) was sequenced for a study of blood T cell repertoires in COVID-19. Study as a whole: Acute and convalescent COVID-19 samples came from the United States, Italy and Spain. PBMCs, B-cell-depleted T cells, or T cells provided the cDNA or gDNA that made up the material.

In the authors' methods: For nucleated cells, counts were estimated from reference gene primer amplification. Profiled with immunoSEQ multiplex PCR; TCRdb holds only in-frame clones, not every one. V and J calls and clone size follow that table, whereas D and trimming were derived from the DNA. This sample yields a few hundred thousand clones, of which approximately 87% are seen a single time; over 2% belongs to the top ten. Germline V gene lookup returns CDR1 SGHDN and CDR2 FVKESK. The CDR3 has 13 residues. Trimming left V 0 bases short and J 8 bases short, with 8 bases between. This clonotype was sampled from a woman in her 50s with acute or convalescent COVID-19. The V and J genes are TRBV14 and TRBJ2-1; D is undetermined. Sequences were obtained from peripheral blood. The chain's CDR3 is CASSQDNSDEQFF. The CDR3 nucleotides are TGTGCCAGCAGCCAAGATAATTCCGATGAGCAGTTCTTC.